The 30 T cell receptor beta chains in this list originate from one sample, sequenced in a study of human T cells and chemical hapten exposure. Time point described: patch test 1, 2 weeks after DPC sensitization. Treatment given: therapeutic diphenylcyclopropenone sensitization with weekly scalp DPC. TCRdb passed the RACE reads through MiXCR, listing each CDR3 protein once. The sample gives fewer than 500,000 distinct CDR3 sequences, approximately 5% of which show up once; under 3% is in the top ten. The starting material was whole blood, obtained in connection with sensitization to the hapten diphenylcyclopropenone (DPC). Receptors were obtained from a woman aged 50 to 60 with alopecia areata. Some clones in this sample may be carry-over from other donors' samples.

The chain has TRBV11-1 and TRBJ1-1; D not resolved. V lost 4 bases and J lost 5, with 11 bases in between. The CDR3 is made up of 13 amino acids. In germline, CDR1 is SGHAT, CDR2 FQDESV (reference sequence). The DNA for the CDR3 is TGTGCCAGCAGCTACAGCTGGCGGACTGAAGCTTTCTTT. Its translation: CASSYSWRTEAFF.

This clonotype was seen more than once but under ten times. The chain uses TRBV5-1 and TRBJ2-3, with TRBD1 identical over 12 bases. V lost 4 bases and J lost 4; bases outside the gene matches: 4. Germline CDR1 reads SGHRS; CDR2 reads YFSETQ. The CDR3 contains 15 residues. Written as DNA, the CDR3 is TGCGCCAGCAGCGGGACAGGGGGCAGGGCAGATACGCAGTATTTT. Amino acids: CASSGTGGRADTQYF.

The CDR3 sequence: CAISESAGGRETQYF. CDR3 nucleotide sequence: TGTGCCATCAGTGAGTCGGCAGGGGGCCGTGAGACCCAGTACTTC. The chain couples TRBV10-3 to TRBJ2-5; 8 nucleotides line up with TRBD1. V lost 0 bases to trimming and J lost 5 bases; unmatched junction nucleotides: 5. Per the germline V gene, CDR1 is ENHRY and CDR2 is SYGVKD. This CDR3 is built from 15 residues.

This clonotype was seen many times. J is TRBJ2-1 and V is TRBV18; D is ambiguous. The germline CDR1 and CDR2 sequences are KGHSH and LQKENI. This CDR3 spans 12 amino acids. V lost 0 bases and J lost 8, with 5 bases in between. In DNA, the CDR3 is TGTGCCAGCTCACCACCGGGTCATGAGCAGTTCTTC. Its translation: CASSPPGHEQFF.

This clonotype occurred many times. The chain is built from TRBV12-3 or TRBV12-4 and TRBJ2-5, with 7 bases aligning to TRBD2. Trimming took 1 base from V and 4 from J; bases not matched to a gene: 9. The CDR3 is made up of 16 amino acids. CDR3 nucleotide sequence: TGTGCCAGCAGTTTAGGTCCTCAGGCTAGCGGAGAGACCCAGTACTTC. Translation gives CASSLGPQASGETQYF.

This chain connects TRBV24-1 to TRBJ2-5, with D tentatively TRBD2 (5 bases). V lost 7 bases and J lost 5, with 10 bases in between. The CDR3 is made up of 12 amino acids. Germline CDR1 and CDR2: KGHDR and SFDVKD. The CDR3 nucleotides read TGTGCCACCAGCGCGGGCGGCGAGACCCAGTACTTC. As protein: CATSAGGETQYF.

This clonotype was seen ten or more times. The rearrangement uses TRBV3-1 and TRBJ2-3; a possible D gene is TRBD2 (6 bases). From germline, CDR1 is LGHDT and CDR2 YNNKEL (reference sequence). V lost 1 base and J 3 bases, leaving 11 bases between the germline ends. This CDR3 has 15 residues. CDR3 protein: CASSQAGSGTDTQYF. CDR3 in DNA: TGTGCCAGCAGCCAAGCCGGGAGCGGGACAGATACGCAGTATTTT.

The table lists this clonotype with many counts. The genes are TRBV6-5 and TRBJ1-1; D is unclear. V shed 6 bases and J shed 1 base, with 6 bases lying between them. Germline V CDR1 and CDR2: MNHEY, SVGAGI. This CDR3 is 12 amino acids long. The CDR3 DNA sequence: TGTGCCAGCAGCTCCACGAACACTGAAGCTTTCTTT. Protein sequence: CASSSTNTEAFF.

Ten or more counts support this clonotype. The chain combines TRBV28 with TRBJ2-1; 8 positions agree with TRBD1. V lost 6 bases and J lost 4; bases outside the gene matches: 5. CDR3 length equals 14 residues. Germline loops: CDR1 MDHEN, CDR2 SYDVKM. CDR3 region: CASRAGGSYNEQFF. The CDR3 region has the DNA TGTGCCAGCAGAGCAGGGGGCAGTTACAATGAGCAGTTCTTC.

Many counts were recorded for this clonotype. The J gene is TRBJ2-7, the V gene TRBV25-1, with D perhaps TRBD2 (6 bases). Germline CDR1 is MGHDK and CDR2 is SYGVNS. The CDR3 totals 13 residues. The V gene lost 6 bases and the J gene lost 5 bases, with 14 bases spanning the gap. In nucleotides, the CDR3 is TGTGCCAGCAGCGACGGAGGGGTGGACGAGCAGTACTTC. It translates to CASSDGGVDEQYF.

In this sample, this clonotype turned up many times. The chain links TRBV6-5 to TRBJ1-2; tentative D call: TRBD1 (5 bases). Trimming took off 6 bases at V and 8 bases at J, with 10 bases between the two ends. Germline CDR1 is MNHEY and CDR2 is SVGAGI. This CDR3 has 11 residues. CDR3 bases: TGTGCCAGCAGAGGGACGGCCGGCTACACCTTC. Amino acid sequence: CASRGTAGYTF.

This chain uses TRBV20-1 with TRBJ2-7; D tentatively reads TRBD1 or TRBD2 (5 bases each). V was trimmed by 5 bases and J by 5 bases, leaving 16 bases between them. Germline loops: CDR1 DFQATT, CDR2 SNEGSKA (reference sequence). This CDR3 is 13 amino acids long. The CDR3 coding sequence is TGCAGTGCTCCCCCTCCAGGGAGAGACGAGCAGTACTTC. This encodes CSAPPPGRDEQYF.

This clonotype was counted many times. The V call is TRBV7-2, the J call TRBJ2-3, with D maybe TRBD1 (5 bases). V shed 1 base and J shed 0 bases, with 11 bases lying between them. The CDR3 runs to 16 residues. Germline CDR1 SGHTA, CDR2 FQGNSA. In DNA, the CDR3 is TGTGCCAGCAGCTTAGGGGGCTCTCTTAGCACAGATACGCAGTATTTT. This gives the protein CASSLGGSLSTDTQYF.

This clonotype was detected only a few times. The V call is TRBV4-2, the J call TRBJ1-2; no clear D gene. The CDR3 runs to 16 residues. CDR1 LGHNA and CDR2 YNFKEQ come from the germline V gene. V lost 3 bases to trimming and J lost 6 bases, with 20 bases between them. The CDR3 loop reads CASSQAVIGASDGYTF. The DNA of the CDR3 is TGTGCCAGCAGCCAGGCGGTGATTGGCGCGAGTGATGGCTACACCTTC.

This clonotype showed up many times. The rearrangement links TRBV12-3 or TRBV12-4 to TRBJ1-2, with a possible D match to TRBD1 (5 bases). The CDR3 is 14 residues long. V lost 5 bases and J 5 bases, leaving 15 bases between the germline ends. DNA of the CDR3: TGTGCCAGCAGTCTCCGGGACGTAGAATATGGCTACACCTTC. It translates to CASSLRDVEYGYTF.

The gene calls are TRBV2 and TRBJ1-5, with 7 nucleotides matching TRBD1. The CDR3 contains 14 residues. Germline CDR1 SNHLY, CDR2 FYNNEI. Trimming at V came to 5 bases and at J to 3 bases, leaving 4 bases not matched to a gene. CDR3 loop: CASSRDSLNQPQHF. CDR3 nucleotides: TGTGCCAGCAGTAGGGACAGCCTCAATCAGCCCCAGCATTTT.

This clonotype was counted at least ten times. The chain is built from TRBV29-1 and TRBJ2-7, with 12 positions matching TRBD1. CDR1 SQVTM and CDR2 ANQGSEA come from the germline V gene. V lost 4 bases and J lost 5; bases outside the gene matches: 6. The CDR3 runs to 14 residues. CDR3 in DNA: TGCAGCGTTGCGCTGGGACAGGGGGCGGACGAGCAGTACTTC. Translated: CSVALGQGADEQYF.

The rearrangement uses TRBV27 and TRBJ2-7, with 10 bases that match TRBD1. CDR3 length: 15 amino acids. Germline values: CDR1 MNHEY, CDR2 SMNVEV (reference sequence). The junction had 10 bases not matched to a gene; V was cut back by 6 bases and J by 5 bases. The CDR3: CASREAGTGVHEQYF. The CDR3 DNA reads TGTGCCAGCAGGGAAGCCGGGACAGGGGTCCACGAGCAGTACTTC.

The chain carries TRBV28 and TRBJ1-2; D is possibly TRBD1 (5 bases). Deletions cut 5 bases from V and 1 base from J, with 11 bases between. CDR1 is MDHEN and CDR2 is SYDVKM in the germline V gene. This CDR3 contains 14 residues. The CDR3 protein is CASSISTVNYGYTF. CDR3 in DNA: TGTGCCAGCAGTATTTCGACAGTTAACTATGGCTACACCTTC.

This clonotype was recorded many times. The CDR3 bases are TGTGCCAGCAGCCAGACTAGCGGGGGCGTCCCTGGGGCCAACGTCCTGACTTTC. This gives the protein CASSQTSGGVPGANVLTF. This chain links TRBV6-2 or TRBV6-3 with TRBJ2-6; 12 nucleotides line up with TRBD2. The CDR3 covers 18 residues. The junction had 8 bases not matched to a gene; V was cut back by 6 bases and J by 2 bases. CDR1 and CDR2 (germline): MNHEY, SVGEGT.

This clonotype was recorded at least ten times. The chain joins TRBV27 to TRBJ2-6; a possible D gene is TRBD1 (5 bases). The CDR3 loop spans 16 amino acids. Trimming cost V 0 bases and J 2 bases, with 8 bases left between them. Germline CDR1 MNHEY, CDR2 SMNVEV (reference sequence). This CDR3 reads CASSLSGVAGANVLTF. As DNA, the CDR3 is TGTGCCAGCAGTTTATCAGGGGTCGCTGGGGCCAACGTCCTGACTTTC. The full variable domain, its missing parts supplied by reference TRBV27 and TRBJ2-6, is EAQVTQNPRYLITVTGKKLTVTCSQNMNHEYMSWYRQDPGLGLRQIYYSMNVEVTDKGDVPEGYKVSRKEKRNFPLILESPSPNQTSLYFCASSLSGVAGANVLTFGAGSRLTVL.

The V call is TRBV14, the J call TRBJ1-6; 10 bases fit TRBD1. CDR3 length equals 16 residues. The junction had 6 bases not matched to a gene; V was cut back by 1 base and J by 9 bases. From germline, CDR1 is SGHDN and CDR2 FVKESK. The CDR3 DNA is TGTGCCAGCAGCCAAGGCCACGGGACAGGGGCTTCACCCCTCCACTTT. Amino acids: CASSQGHGTGASPLHF.

This clonotype was counted at least ten times. V gene TRBV7-2 combines with J gene TRBJ2-3, with a weak D call TRBD1 (6 bases). CDR1 is SGHTA, CDR2 FQGNSA, per germline. The V and J ends lost 2 bases and 4 bases respectively, with 13 bases between them. The CDR3 extends over 15 amino acids. CDR3 nucleotide sequence: TGTGCCAGCAGCTTAATTGGAGCAGGGGCAGATACGCAGTATTTT. This encodes CASSLIGAGADTQYF.

This clonotype appeared a few times. The chain joins TRBV27 to TRBJ2-1; the match to TRBD2 covers 10 bases. The CDR3 covers 16 residues. The V gene end was trimmed by 6 bases and the J gene end by 9 bases; junction bases not matched to a gene: 14. CDR1 MNHEY and CDR2 SMNVEV come from the germline V gene (reference sequence). For the CDR3, the DNA is TGTGCCAGCAGCCCCCTAGCGGGAGTGCCCTCTTCTGAGCAGTTCTTC. Its translation: CASSPLAGVPSSEQFF.

Comments on this clonotype: Given the absence of the conserved phenylalanine or tryptophan at the CDR3 end, a read error is likely. The gene calls are TRBV29-1 and TRBJ1-3, with no clear D. Germline V CDR1 and CDR2: SQVTM, ANQGSEA. V lost 2 bases and J lost 0, with 8 bases in between. CDR3 length equals 14 residues. CDR3 nucleotides: TGCAGCGTTGAATTGAACTGCTCTGGAAACACCATATATTGT. It translates to CSVELNCSGNTIYC.

This clonotype was seen repeatedly, ten times or more. This rearrangement joins TRBV7-6 to TRBJ2-2; D gene uncertain. The CDR3 runs to 12 residues. The germline gives CDR1 SGHVS, CDR2 FNYEAQ. The ends were cut back, 5 bases at V and 7 bases at J, with 8 bases in the middle. Here the CDR3 reads CASSPYRGELFF. DNA for the CDR3: TGTGCCAGCAGCCCTTACCGCGGGGAGCTGTTTTTT.

This clonotype was detected many times. V and J are TRBV20-1 and TRBJ2-7; TRBD1 aligns across 11 bases. This CDR3 spans 14 amino acids. Germline V gene sequence: CDR1 DFQATT, CDR2 SNEGSKA (reference sequence). The junction had 2 bases not matched to a gene; V was cut back by 0 bases and J by 4 bases. The DNA for the CDR3 is TGCAGTGCTAGAGATGGACAGGGGGCTTACGAGCAGTACTTC. Amino acids: CSARDGQGAYEQYF.

This clonotype has ten or more counts. The chain uses TRBV2 and TRBJ1-3; perhaps TRBD1 as D (5 bases). The CDR3 consists of 15 residues. Germline V lookup: CDR1 SNHLY, CDR2 FYNNEI. Between the trimmed V and J ends, which lost 5 bases and 0 bases, there was a span of 11 bases. The CDR3 sequence is CASSTGRGSGNTIYF. In DNA, the CDR3 is TGTGCCAGCAGTACGGGACGAGGCTCTGGAAACACCATATATTTT.

The CDR3 DNA follows: TGTGCCAGCAGTTTATCTATTGGGACCTACAATGAGCAGTTCTTC. Translating it yields CASSLSIGTYNEQFF. The chain carries TRBV27 and TRBJ2-1, with D unresolved. V lost 0 bases, J lost 2 bases, and 8 bases lay in between. The CDR3 is 15 residues long. Germline V lookup: CDR1 MNHEY, CDR2 SMNVEV (reference sequence).

This clonotype appeared a few times. The V gene is TRBV4-2, the J gene TRBJ2-6; D is undetermined. Germline V gives CDR1 LGHNA, CDR2 YNFKEQ. The CDR3 totals 14 residues. Between the trimmed V and J ends, which lost 0 bases and 7 bases, there was a span of 7 bases. In nucleotides, the CDR3 is TGTGCCAGCAGCCAAGACACAGCCGCCAACGTCCTGACTTTC. Its translation: CASSQDTAANVLTF.